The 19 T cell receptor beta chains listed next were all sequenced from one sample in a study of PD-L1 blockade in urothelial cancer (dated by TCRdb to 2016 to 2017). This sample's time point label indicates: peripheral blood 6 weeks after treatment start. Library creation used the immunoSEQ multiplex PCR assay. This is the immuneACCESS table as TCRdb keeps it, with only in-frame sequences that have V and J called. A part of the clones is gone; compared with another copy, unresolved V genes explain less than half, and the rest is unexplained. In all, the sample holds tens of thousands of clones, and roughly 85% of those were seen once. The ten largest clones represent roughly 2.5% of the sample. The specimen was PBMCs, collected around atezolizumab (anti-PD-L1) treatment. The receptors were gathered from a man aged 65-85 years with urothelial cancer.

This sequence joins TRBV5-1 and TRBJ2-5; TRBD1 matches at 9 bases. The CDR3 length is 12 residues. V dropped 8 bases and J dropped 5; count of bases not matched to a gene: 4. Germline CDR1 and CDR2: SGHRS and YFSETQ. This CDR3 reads CASRDREETQYF. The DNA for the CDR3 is TGCGCCAGTAGGGACAGGGAGGAGACCCAGTACTTC.

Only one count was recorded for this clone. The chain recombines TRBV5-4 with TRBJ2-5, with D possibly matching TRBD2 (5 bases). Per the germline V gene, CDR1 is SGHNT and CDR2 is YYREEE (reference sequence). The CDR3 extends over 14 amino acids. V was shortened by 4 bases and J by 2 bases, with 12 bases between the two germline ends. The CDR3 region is CASSRWTSQETQYF. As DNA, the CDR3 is TGTGCCAGCAGCCGGTGGACTTCTCAAGAGACCCAGTACTTC.

CDR3 sequence (DNA): TGCGCCAGCAGCTTGGGAGGGTCAACAGGGGCAGATACGCAGTATTTT. Its protein product is CASSLGGSTGADTQYF. This chain uses TRBV5-1 with TRBJ2-3, with 7 bases lining up with TRBD1. Germline trimming cut 0 bases from V and 4 bases from J; bases unmatched to any gene: 8. Looked up from germline, CDR1 is SGHRS and CDR2 is YFSETQ. The CDR3 covers 16 residues.

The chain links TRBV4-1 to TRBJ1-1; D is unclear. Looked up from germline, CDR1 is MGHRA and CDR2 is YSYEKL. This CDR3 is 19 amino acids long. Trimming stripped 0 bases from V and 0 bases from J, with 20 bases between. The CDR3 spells CASSQDKRLGLELNTEAFF. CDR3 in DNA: TGCGCCAGCAGCCAAGATAAGCGGTTAGGGTTGGAGTTGAACACTGAAGCTTTCTTT.

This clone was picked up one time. Written as DNA, the CDR3 is TGTGCCAGCAGTGAACAGGGGGGCAATGAGCAGTTCTTC. Translating it yields CASSEQGGNEQFF. The chain links TRBV2 to TRBJ2-1, with D perhaps matching TRBD1 (7 bases). CDR3 size: 13 residues. Between the trimmed V and J ends, which lost 2 bases and 6 bases, there was a span of 8 bases. CDR1 is SNHLY, CDR2 FYNNEI, per germline.

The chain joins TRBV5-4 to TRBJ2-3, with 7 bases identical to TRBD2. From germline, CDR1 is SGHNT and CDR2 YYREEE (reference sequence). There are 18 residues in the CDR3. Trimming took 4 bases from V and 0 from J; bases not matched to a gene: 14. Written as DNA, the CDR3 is TGTGCCAGCAGCCCGCTGAGCGGGACCTTGCTTAGCACAGATACGCAGTATTTT. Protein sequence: CASSPLSGTLLSTDTQYF. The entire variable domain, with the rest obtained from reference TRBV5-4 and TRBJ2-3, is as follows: ETGVTQSPTHLIKTRGQQVTLRCSSQSGHNTVSWYQQALGQGPQFIFQYYREEENGRGNFPPRFSGLQFPNYSSELNVNALELDDSALYLCASSPLSGTLLSTDTQYFGPGTRLTVL.

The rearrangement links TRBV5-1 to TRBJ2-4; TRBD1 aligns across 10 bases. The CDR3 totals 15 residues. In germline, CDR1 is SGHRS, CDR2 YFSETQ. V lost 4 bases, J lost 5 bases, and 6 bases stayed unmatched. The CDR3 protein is CASSQGTGDQNIQYF. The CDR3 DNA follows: TGCGCCAGCAGCCAAGGGACAGGGGACCAAAACATTCAGTACTTC. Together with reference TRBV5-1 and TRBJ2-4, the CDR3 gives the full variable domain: KAGVTQTPRYLIKTRGQQVTLSCSPISGHRSVSWYQQTPGQGLQFLFEYFSETQRNKGNFPGRFSGRQFSNSRSEMNVSTLELGDSALYLCASSQGTGDQNIQYFGAGTRLSVL.

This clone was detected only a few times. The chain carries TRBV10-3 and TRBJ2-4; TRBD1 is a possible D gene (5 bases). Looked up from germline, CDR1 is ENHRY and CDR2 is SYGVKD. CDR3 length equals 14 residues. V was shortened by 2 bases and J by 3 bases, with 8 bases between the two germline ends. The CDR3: CAISEGASKNIQYF. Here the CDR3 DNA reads TGTGCCATCAGTGAGGGGGCGAGCAAAAACATTCAGTACTTC.

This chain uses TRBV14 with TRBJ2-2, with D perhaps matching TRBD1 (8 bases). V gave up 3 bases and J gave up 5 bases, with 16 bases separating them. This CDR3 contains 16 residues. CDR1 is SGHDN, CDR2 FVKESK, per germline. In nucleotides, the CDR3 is TGTGCCAGCAGCCACCGACAGGGGACTATTACCGGGGAGCTGTTTTTT. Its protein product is CASSHRQGTITGELFF.

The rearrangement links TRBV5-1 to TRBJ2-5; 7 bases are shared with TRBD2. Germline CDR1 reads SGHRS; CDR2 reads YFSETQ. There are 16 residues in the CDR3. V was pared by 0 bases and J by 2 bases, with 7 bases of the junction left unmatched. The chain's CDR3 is CASSLGPAGQQETQYF. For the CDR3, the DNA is TGCGCCAGCAGCTTGGGGCCAGCGGGGCAACAAGAGACCCAGTACTTC.

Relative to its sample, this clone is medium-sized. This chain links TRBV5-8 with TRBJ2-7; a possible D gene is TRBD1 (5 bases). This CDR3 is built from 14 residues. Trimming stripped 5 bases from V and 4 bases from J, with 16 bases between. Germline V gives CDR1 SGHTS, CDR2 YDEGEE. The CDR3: CASRNRRSKYEQYF. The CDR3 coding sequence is TGTGCCAGCAGGAACAGGAGATCAAAATACGAGCAGTACTTC.

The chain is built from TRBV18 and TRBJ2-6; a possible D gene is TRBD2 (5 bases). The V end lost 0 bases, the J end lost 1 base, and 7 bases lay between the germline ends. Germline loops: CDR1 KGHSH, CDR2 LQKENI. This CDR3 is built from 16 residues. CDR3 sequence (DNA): TGTGCCAGCTCACCACCGGGCGGGTCTGGGGCCAACGTCCTGACTTTC. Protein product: CASSPPGGSGANVLTF.

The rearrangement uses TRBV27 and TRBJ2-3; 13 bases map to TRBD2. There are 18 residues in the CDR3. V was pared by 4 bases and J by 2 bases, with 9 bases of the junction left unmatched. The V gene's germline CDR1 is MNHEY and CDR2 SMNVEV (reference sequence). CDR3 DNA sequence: TGTGCCAGCAGTTCCCACAAACTAGCGGGAGGGCCCACAGATACGCAGTATTTT. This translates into CASSSHKLAGGPTDTQYF.

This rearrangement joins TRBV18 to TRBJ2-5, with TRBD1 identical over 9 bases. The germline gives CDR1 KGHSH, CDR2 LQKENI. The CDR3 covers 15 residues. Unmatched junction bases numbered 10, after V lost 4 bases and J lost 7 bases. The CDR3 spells CASSLSTGGTGTQYF. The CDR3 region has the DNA TGTGCCAGCTCACTCTCAACAGGGGGCACTGGGACCCAGTACTTC.

The DNA for the CDR3 is TGTGCCAGCAGCCCGGGACTAGCGGGTCCAGAGACCCAGTACTTC. It yields the protein CASSPGLAGPETQYF. V and J are TRBV11-2 and TRBJ2-5; TRBD2 matches 12 bases. V was pared by 5 bases and J by 4 bases, with 5 bases of the junction left unmatched. The length of the CDR3 is 15 residues. Germline values: CDR1 SGHAT, CDR2 FQNNGV.

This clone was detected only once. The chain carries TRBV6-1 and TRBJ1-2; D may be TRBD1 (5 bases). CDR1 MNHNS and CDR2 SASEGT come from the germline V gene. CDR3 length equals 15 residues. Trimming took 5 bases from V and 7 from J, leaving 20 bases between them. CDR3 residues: CASSTSVWGRSGYTF. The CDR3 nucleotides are TGTGCCAGCAGTACCTCGGTTTGGGGCCGTAGTGGCTACACCTTC.

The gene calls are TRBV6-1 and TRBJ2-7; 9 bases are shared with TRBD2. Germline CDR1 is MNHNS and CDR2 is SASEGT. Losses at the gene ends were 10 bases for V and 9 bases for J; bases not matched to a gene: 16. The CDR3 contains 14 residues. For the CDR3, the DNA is TGTGCCATCCCGGTCCTAGGCGGGAGGGCAGGGCAGTACTTC. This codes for CAIPVLGGRAGQYF.

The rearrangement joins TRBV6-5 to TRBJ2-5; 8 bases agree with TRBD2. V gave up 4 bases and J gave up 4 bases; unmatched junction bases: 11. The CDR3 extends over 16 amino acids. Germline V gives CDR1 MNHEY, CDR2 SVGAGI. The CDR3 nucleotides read TGTGCCAGCAGTTTTAGGCAGCGGGAGATACTAGAGACCCAGTACTTC. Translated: CASSFRQREILETQYF.

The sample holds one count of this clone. CDR3 bases: TGTGCCAGCTCACCAGGGGCGACTAATGAAAAACTGTTTTTT. Encoded protein: CASSPGATNEKLFF. J is TRBJ1-4 and V is TRBV18; perhaps TRBD1 as D (5 bases). The CDR3 is 14 amino acids. Germline values: CDR1 KGHSH, CDR2 LQKENI. Trimming removed 2 bases from V and 2 bases from J, with 6 bases in between.